The 17 T cell receptor beta chains below all came from one sample that was sequenced in a study of shared clonotypes between healthy human individuals (dated by TCRdb to 2018 to 2021). The library came from the immunoSEQ multiplex PCR assay. As stored in TCRdb, this immuneACCESS dataset retains in-frame rearrangements with V and J assigned. A fraction of the clones does not appear; measured against another copy, unresolved V genes explain less than half of the discrepancy, and the remainder lacks a known reason. Recorded for this sample are roughly 1 million clones; approximately 80% of them occurred a single time. The top ten hold more than 0.5% of the sample. The sequencing input was memory CD4+ T cells from PBMCs. The cell subset or site label, read with the paper, signifies: CD45RA-negative fraction. Receptors originate from a man aged 18 to 29 in good health. Some clones in this sample may be carry-over from other donors' samples.

This chain joins TRBV6-6 and TRBJ2-7; 11 nucleotides align to TRBD1. The germline V gene encodes CDR1 MNHNY and CDR2 SVGAGI (reference sequence). V was clipped by 5 bases and J by 3 bases; unmatched bases: 3. The CDR3 has 14 amino acids. The CDR3 DNA reads TGTGCCAGCAGTACCGGGACAGGGGGCTACGAGCAGTACTTC. Amino acids: CASSTGTGGYEQYF.

This clone was observed a few times. CDR3 in amino acids: CASSPDPTVNTEAFF. CDR3 sequence (DNA): TGTGCCAGCAGCCCCGACCCTACAGTGAACACTGAAGCTTTCTTT. V is TRBV5-6 and J is TRBJ1-1, with D uncertain. This CDR3 spans 15 amino acids. Germline V gene lookup returns CDR1 SGHDT and CDR2 YYEEEE. The V gene lost 4 bases and the J gene lost 0 bases, with 13 bases spanning the gap.

The chain recombines TRBV5-8 with TRBJ1-2; D gene ambiguous. The CDR3 runs to 12 residues. V dropped 3 bases and J dropped 4 bases, with 7 bases sitting between them. CDR1 is SGHTS, CDR2 YDEGEE, per germline. The CDR3 DNA follows: TGTGCCAGCAGCTCCTGGTCCTATGGCTACACCTTC. Translation gives CASSSWSYGYTF.

The V call is TRBV4-3, the J call TRBJ1-2; perhaps TRBD1 as D (6 bases). This CDR3 is 16 amino acids long. V shed 4 bases and J shed 7 bases, with 22 bases lying between them. Germline values: CDR1 LGHNA, CDR2 YSLEER. The CDR3 DNA is TGCGCCAGCAGCCCCCAAGGTCAGGGGCAGGGATTTGGCTACACCTTC. Protein product: CASSPQGQGQGFGYTF.

In this sample, this clone turned up a few times. This rearrangement joins TRBV4-2 to TRBJ2-3; 9 bases are a match to TRBD2. Germline V gene lookup returns CDR1 LGHNA and CDR2 YNFKEQ. The CDR3 length is 17 residues. V lost 1 base, J lost 2 bases, and 7 bases stayed unmatched. CDR3 protein: CASSQVIIAGDTDTQYF. As DNA, the CDR3 is TGTGCCAGCAGCCAAGTCATAATAGCGGGAGACACAGATACGCAGTATTTT.

Remarks on this clone: One junction end disagrees with the germline gene, perhaps due to a read error. The CDR3 here is CASSLPPSGRGFGPVF. DNA for the CDR3: TGTGCCAGCAGTTTACCCCCTAGCGGGAGAGGTTTTGGCCCGGTCTTC. The rearrangement links TRBV28 to TRBJ2-1; 10 bases match TRBD2. Looked up from germline, CDR1 is MDHEN and CDR2 is SYDVKM. CDR3 length: 16 residues.

V usage is TRBV7-3 and J usage is TRBJ2-2, with D possibly matching TRBD2 (6 bases). The germline V gene encodes CDR1 SGHTA and CDR2 FQGTGA. The length of the CDR3 is 14 residues. V was shortened by 5 bases and J by 3 bases, with 10 bases between the two germline ends. CDR3 amino acids: CASSGPGDTGELFF. The CDR3 DNA sequence: TGTGCCAGCAGCGGTCCGGGGGACACCGGGGAGCTGTTTTTT. Full variable domain (rest looked up from reference TRBV7-3 and TRBJ2-2): GAGVSQTPSNKVTEKGKYVELRCDPISGHTALYWYRQSLGQGPEFLIYFQGTGAADDSGLPNDRFFAVRPEGSVSTLKIQRTERGDSAVYLCASSGPGDTGELFFGEGSRLTVL.

CDR3 sequence (DNA): TGTGCCAGCAGAGTCAGGGGGTTCACAGATACGCAGTATTTT. Its translation is CASRVRGFTDTQYF. The chain combines TRBV6-1 with TRBJ2-3; 7 bases align to TRBD1. The CDR3 runs to 14 residues. CDR1 and CDR2 (germline): MNHNS, SASEGT. V was clipped by 6 bases and J by 2 bases; unmatched bases: 5.

This chain links TRBV11-2 with TRBJ1-2, with D perhaps TRBD1 (5 bases). Trimming removed 4 bases from V and 8 bases from J, with 20 bases in between. The CDR3 runs to 15 residues. Germline V lookup: CDR1 SGHAT, CDR2 FQNNGV. The CDR3 is CASSSGPEGRGGYTF. CDR3 coding DNA: TGTGCCAGCAGCTCCGGCCCTGAGGGGCGAGGCGGCTACACCTTC. The full variable domain, with the rest looked up from reference TRBV11-2 and TRBJ1-2, is EAGVAQSPRYKIIEKRQSVAFWCNPISGHATLYWYQQILGQGPKLLIQFQNNGVVDDSQLPKDRFSAERLKGVDSTLKIQPAKLEDSAVYLCASSSGPEGRGGYTFGSGTRLTVV.

This clone appeared many times. The chain recombines TRBV7-9 with TRBJ2-4; 7 nucleotides agree with TRBD2. The V and J ends lost 11 bases and 6 bases, in that order; junction bases with no gene match: 10. The CDR3 consists of 13 residues. The V gene's germline CDR1 is SEHNR and CDR2 FQNEAQ (reference sequence). The CDR3 nucleotides read TGTGCCCATGATCGGCCGGGGGGAAACATTCAGTACTTC. Protein sequence: CAHDRPGGNIQYF.

The chain is built from TRBV2 and TRBJ1-5, with 7 bases identical to TRBD1. The germline V gene has CDR1 SNHLY and CDR2 FYNNEI. The CDR3 has 13 residues. V shed 10 bases, J shed 4 bases, and the junction held 7 bases outside the gene matches. The CDR3 sequence: CATARDSNQPQHF. CDR3 DNA sequence: TGTGCCACCGCCCGGGACAGTAATCAGCCCCAGCATTTT.

This clone was seen once. V and J are TRBV5-1 and TRBJ2-1; TRBD2 matches at 10 bases. The length of the CDR3 is 16 residues. The V gene's germline CDR1 is SGHRS and CDR2 YFSETQ. Trimming at V came to 4 bases and at J to 5 bases, leaving 9 bases not matched to a gene. CDR3 region: CASSPDPAGGNNEQFF. For the CDR3, the DNA is TGCGCCAGCAGCCCTGACCCAGCGGGAGGGAACAATGAGCAGTTCTTC. The variable domain in full, completed from reference TRBV5-1 and TRBJ2-1, reads KAGVTQTPRYLIKTRGQQVTLSCSPISGHRSVSWYQQTPGQGLQFLFEYFSETQRNKGNFPGRFSGRQFSNSRSEMNVSTLELGDSALYLCASSPDPAGGNNEQFFGPGTRLTVL.

V usage is TRBV5-1 and J usage is TRBJ1-2; TRBD1 matches at 7 bases. The CDR3 has 13 amino acids. Germline lookup yields CDR1 SGHRS and CDR2 YFSETQ. V trimming: 5 bases; J trimming: 6 bases; junction bases outside the gene matches: 7. This CDR3 reads CASSYDRADGYTF. The CDR3 DNA reads TGCGCCAGCAGTTACGACAGGGCGGATGGCTACACCTTC.

With regard to this clone: Germline and junction disagree at one end, which may indicate a read error. CDR3: CVSRSPDTEAFF. CDR3 nucleotides: TGTGTCAGCCGGAGCCCGGACACTGAAGCTTTCTTT. The chain couples TRBV6-5 to TRBJ1-1; D is undetermined. This CDR3 spans 12 amino acids. Germline V gene sequence: CDR1 MNHEY, CDR2 SVGAGI.

In DNA form, the CDR3 reads TGTGCCAGCAGCCAGACGGCGCACTATGGCTACACCTTC. Amino acids: CASSQTAHYGYTF. This chain connects TRBV7-9 to TRBJ1-2; D unresolved. V lost 5 bases to trimming and J lost 3 bases, with 10 bases between them. The CDR3 sequence is 13 residues long. Germline CDR1 reads SEHNR; CDR2 reads FQNEAQ (reference sequence).

This clone occurred once. This rearrangement joins TRBV6-1 to TRBJ2-1; D possibly corresponds to TRBD2 (6 bases). Trimming stripped 3 bases from V and 2 bases from J, with 14 bases between. Germline CDR1 and CDR2: MNHNS and SASEGT. CDR3 length equals 16 residues. The CDR3 is CASSDLSGPAYNEQFF. The CDR3 DNA reads as TGTGCCAGCAGTGACTTAAGCGGGCCTGCCTACAATGAGCAGTTCTTC.

This chain joins TRBV28 and TRBJ2-7; possibly TRBD1 or TRBD2 for D (6 bases each). The germline gives CDR1 MDHEN, CDR2 SYDVKM. Trimming took off 7 bases at V and 4 bases at J, with 14 bases between the two ends. This CDR3 comprises 13 residues. The chain's CDR3 is CASIGGLGYEQYF. The CDR3 DNA follows: TGTGCCAGCATTGGGGGGCTTGGGTACGAGCAGTACTTC.